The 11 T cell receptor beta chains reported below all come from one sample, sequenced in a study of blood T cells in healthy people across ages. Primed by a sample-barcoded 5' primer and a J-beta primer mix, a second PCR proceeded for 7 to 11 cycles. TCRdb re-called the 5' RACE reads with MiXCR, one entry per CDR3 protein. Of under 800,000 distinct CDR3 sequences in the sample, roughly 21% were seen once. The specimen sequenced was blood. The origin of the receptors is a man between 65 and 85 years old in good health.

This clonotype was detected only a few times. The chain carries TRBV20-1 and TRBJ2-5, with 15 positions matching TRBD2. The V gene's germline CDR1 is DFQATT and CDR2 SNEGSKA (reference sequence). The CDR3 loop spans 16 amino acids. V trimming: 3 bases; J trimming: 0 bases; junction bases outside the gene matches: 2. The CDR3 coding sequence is TGCAGTGCTAGCGGGACTAGCGGGGGGTACCAAGAGACCCAGTACTTC. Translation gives CSASGTSGGYQETQYF.

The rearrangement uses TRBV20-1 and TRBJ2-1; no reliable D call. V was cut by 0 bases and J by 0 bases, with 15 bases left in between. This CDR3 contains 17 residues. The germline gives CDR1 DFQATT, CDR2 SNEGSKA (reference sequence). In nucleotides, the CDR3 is TGCAGTGCTAGAGACGGGCAGGTGATTAGCTCCTACAATGAGCAGTTCTTC. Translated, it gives CSARDGQVISSYNEQFF.

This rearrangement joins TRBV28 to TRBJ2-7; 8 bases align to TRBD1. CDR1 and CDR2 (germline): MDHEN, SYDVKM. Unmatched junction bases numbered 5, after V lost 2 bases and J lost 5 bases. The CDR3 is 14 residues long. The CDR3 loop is CASSLGGQGHEQYF. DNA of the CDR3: TGTGCCAGCAGTTTAGGAGGACAGGGCCACGAGCAGTACTTC.

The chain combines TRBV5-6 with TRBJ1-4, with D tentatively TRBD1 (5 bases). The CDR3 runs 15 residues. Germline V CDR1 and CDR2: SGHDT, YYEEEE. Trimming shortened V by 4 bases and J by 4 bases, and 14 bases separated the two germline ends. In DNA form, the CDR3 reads TGTGCCAGCAGCCGAACAGGAGGAAATAATGAAAAACTGTTTTTT. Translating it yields CASSRTGGNNEKLFF.

CDR3: CSAIPGLANYEQYF. CDR3 DNA: TGCAGTGCTATTCCGGGACTAGCGAATTACGAGCAGTACTTC. This chain joins TRBV20-1 and TRBJ2-1, with 10 bases matching TRBD2. Judging by the DNA end, TRBJ2-7 fits better; the J call may be wrong. Germline CDR1 and CDR2: DFQATT and SNEGSKA (reference sequence). This CDR3 is 14 amino acids long.

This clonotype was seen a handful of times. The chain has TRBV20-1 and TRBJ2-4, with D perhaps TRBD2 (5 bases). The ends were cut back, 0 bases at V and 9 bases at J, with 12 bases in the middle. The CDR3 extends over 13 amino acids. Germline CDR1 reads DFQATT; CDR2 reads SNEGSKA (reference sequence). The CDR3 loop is CSARDRGSLIQYF. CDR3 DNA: TGCAGTGCTAGAGATCGTGGGAGCCTCATTCAGTACTTC.

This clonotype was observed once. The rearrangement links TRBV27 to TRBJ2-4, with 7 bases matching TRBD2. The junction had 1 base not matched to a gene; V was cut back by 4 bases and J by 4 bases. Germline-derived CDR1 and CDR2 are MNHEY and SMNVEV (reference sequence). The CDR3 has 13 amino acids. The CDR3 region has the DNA TGTGCCAGCAGTTGGGGAGGGAAAAACATTCAGTACTTC. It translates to CASSWGGKNIQYF.

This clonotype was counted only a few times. CDR3: CSAINPAGNEQFF. CDR3 sequence (DNA): TGCAGTGCTATCAACCCAGCGGGCAATGAGCAGTTCTTC. J is TRBJ2-1 and V is TRBV20-1, with a weak D call TRBD2 (6 bases). Deletions cut 4 bases from V and 6 bases from J, with 13 bases between. The CDR3 extends over 13 amino acids. The germline V gene encodes CDR1 DFQATT and CDR2 SNEGSKA (reference sequence).

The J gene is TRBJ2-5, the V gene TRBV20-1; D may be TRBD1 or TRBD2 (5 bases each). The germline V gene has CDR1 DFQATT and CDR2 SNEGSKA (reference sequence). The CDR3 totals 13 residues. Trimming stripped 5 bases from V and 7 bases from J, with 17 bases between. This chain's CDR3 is CSACPGPPGTQYF. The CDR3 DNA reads TGCAGTGCTTGCCCGGGACCCCCAGGGACCCAGTACTTC.

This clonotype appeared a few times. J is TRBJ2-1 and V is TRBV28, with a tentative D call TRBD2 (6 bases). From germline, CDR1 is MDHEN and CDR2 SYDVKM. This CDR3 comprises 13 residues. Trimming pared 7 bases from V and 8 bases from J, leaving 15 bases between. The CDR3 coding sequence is TGTGCCAGCATCGACGGGAGTTCGTATGAGCAGTTCTTC. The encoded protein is CASIDGSSYEQFF.

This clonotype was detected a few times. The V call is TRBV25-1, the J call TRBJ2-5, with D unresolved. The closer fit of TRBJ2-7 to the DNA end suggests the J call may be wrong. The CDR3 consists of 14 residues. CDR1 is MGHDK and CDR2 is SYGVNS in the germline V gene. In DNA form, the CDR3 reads TGTGCCAGCAGTGAATACGGCAATTCCTACGAGCAGTACTTC. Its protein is CASSEYGNSYEQYF.